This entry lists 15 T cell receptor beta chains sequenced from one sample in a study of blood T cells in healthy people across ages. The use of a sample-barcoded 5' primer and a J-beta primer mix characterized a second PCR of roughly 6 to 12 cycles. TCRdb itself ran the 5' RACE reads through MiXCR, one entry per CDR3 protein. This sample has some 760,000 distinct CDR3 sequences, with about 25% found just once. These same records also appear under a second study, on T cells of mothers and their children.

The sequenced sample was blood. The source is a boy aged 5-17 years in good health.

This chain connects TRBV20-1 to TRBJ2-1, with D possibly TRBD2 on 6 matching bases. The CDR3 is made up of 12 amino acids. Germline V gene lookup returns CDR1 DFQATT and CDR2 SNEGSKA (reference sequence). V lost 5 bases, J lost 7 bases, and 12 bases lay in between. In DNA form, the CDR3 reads TGCAGTGCTCAGGGACTCGTAAATGAGCAGTTCTTC. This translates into CSAQGLVNEQFF.

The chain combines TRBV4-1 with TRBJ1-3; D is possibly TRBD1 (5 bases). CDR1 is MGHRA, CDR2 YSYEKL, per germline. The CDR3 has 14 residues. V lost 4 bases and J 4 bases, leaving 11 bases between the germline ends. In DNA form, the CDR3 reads TGCGCCAGCAGCCCCCCGGGGGAAGGAAACACCATATATTTT. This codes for CASSPPGEGNTIYF.

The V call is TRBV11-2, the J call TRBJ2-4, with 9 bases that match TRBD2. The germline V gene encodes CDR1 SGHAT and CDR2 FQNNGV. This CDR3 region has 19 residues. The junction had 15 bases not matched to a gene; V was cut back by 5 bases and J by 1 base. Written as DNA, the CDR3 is TGTGCCAGCAGCGACAGGGCTAGCGGGATAAGGGCGGCCAAAAACATTCAGTACTTC. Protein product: CASSDRASGIRAAKNIQYF.

The CDR3 DNA follows: TGTGCCAGCAGTAGGGGTAGCAATCAGCCCCAGCATTTT. Translated, it gives CASSRGSNQPQHF. The gene calls are TRBV25-1 and TRBJ1-5; possible D gene TRBD1, 5 bases. The CDR3 is 13 amino acids. Germline lookup yields CDR1 MGHDK and CDR2 SYGVNS. Trimming removed 5 bases at V and 0 bases at J, with 5 bases between.

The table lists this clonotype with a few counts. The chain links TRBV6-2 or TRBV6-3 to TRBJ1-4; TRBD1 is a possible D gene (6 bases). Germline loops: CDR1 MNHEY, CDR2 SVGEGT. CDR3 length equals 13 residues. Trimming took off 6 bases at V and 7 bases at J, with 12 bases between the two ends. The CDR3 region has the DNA TGTGCCAGCAGACTTCAGGGGTTTGAAAAACTGTTTTTT. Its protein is CASRLQGFEKLFF.

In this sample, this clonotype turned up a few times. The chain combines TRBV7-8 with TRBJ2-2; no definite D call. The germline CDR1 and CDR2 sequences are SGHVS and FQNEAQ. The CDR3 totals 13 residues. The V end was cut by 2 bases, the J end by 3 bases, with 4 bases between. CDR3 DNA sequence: TGTGCCAGCAGCTTATGGGACACCGGGGAGCTGTTTTTT. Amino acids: CASSLWDTGELFF.

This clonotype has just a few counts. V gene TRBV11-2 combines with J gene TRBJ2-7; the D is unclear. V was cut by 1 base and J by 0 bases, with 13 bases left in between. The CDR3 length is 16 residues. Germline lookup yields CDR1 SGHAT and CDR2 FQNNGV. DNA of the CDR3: TGTGCCAGCAGCTTAGGCTTCACGGAGAGCTCCTACGAGCAGTACTTC. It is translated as CASSLGFTESSYEQYF.

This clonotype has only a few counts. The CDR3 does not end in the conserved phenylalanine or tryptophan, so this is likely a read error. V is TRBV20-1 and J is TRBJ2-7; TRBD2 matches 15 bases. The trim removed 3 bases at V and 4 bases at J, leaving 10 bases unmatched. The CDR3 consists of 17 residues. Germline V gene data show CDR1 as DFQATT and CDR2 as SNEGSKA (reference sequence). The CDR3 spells CSARGTGTSGRTYEQYL. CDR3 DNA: TGCAGTGCTAGGGGAACCGGGACTAGCGGGAGGACTTACGAGCAGTACCTC.

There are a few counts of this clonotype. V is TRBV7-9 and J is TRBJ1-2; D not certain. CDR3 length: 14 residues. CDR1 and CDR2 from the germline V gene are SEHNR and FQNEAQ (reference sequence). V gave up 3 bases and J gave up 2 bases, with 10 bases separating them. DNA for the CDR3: TGTGCCAGCAGCTTGGGGTCCCTAAACTATGGCTACACCTTC. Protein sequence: CASSLGSLNYGYTF. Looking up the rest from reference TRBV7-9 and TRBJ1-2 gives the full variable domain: DTGVSQNPRHKITKRGQNVTFRCDPISEHNRLYWYRQTLGQGPEFLTYFQNEAQLEKSRLLSDRFSAERPKGSFSTLEIQRTEQGDSAMYLCASSLGSLNYGYTFGSGTRLTVV.

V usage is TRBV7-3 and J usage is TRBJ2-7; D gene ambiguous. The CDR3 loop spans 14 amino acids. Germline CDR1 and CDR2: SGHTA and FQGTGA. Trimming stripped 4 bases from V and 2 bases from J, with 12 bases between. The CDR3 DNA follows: TGTGCCAGCAGCTCGCTTTCAGGCCCCTACGAGCAGTACTTC. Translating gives CASSSLSGPYEQYF.

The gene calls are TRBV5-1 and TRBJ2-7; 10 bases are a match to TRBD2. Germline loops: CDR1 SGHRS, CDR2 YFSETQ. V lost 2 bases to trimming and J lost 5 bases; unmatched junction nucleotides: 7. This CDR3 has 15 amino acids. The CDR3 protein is CASSLLAGMGNEQYF. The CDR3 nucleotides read TGCGCCAGCAGCTTACTAGCGGGAATGGGAAACGAGCAGTACTTC.

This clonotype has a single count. The CDR3 loop is CASSPTRDKTTNEKLFF. CDR3 DNA sequence: TGCGCCAGCAGCCCCACCCGGGACAAAACAACTAATGAAAAACTGTTTTTT. The chain combines TRBV5-1 with TRBJ1-4; D is possibly TRBD1 (6 bases). CDR1 SGHRS and CDR2 YFSETQ come from the germline V gene. The CDR3 is 17 residues long. V was clipped by 4 bases and J by 0 bases, with 16 bases between them.

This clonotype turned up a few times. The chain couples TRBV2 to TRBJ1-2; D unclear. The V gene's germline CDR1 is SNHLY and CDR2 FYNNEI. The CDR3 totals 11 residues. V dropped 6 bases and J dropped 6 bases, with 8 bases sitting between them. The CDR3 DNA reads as TGTGCCAGCAGGGAATGGGATGGCTACACCTTC. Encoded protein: CASREWDGYTF.

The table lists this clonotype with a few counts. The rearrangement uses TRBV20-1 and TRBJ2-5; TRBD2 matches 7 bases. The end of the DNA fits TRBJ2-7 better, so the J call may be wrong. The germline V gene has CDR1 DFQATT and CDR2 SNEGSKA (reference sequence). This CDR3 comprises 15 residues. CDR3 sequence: CSAREERDYSYEQYF. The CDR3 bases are TGCAGTGCTAGAGAGGAGCGGGACTACTCCTACGAGCAGTACTTC.

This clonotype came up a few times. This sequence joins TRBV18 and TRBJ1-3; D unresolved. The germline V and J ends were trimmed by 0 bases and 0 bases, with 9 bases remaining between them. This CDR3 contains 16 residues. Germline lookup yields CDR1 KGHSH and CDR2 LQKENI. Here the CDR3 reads CASSPPTANSGNTIYF. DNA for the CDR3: TGTGCCAGCTCACCACCCACGGCTAACTCTGGAAACACCATATATTTT.